This T cell receptor (beta chain) was obtained from a study of STAT5B mutations in CD4+ large granular lymphocyte leukemia. Study conclusions and caveats: 8/27 top patient clones versus 2/35 control clones were TRBV06-family. 25% of private leukemic clonotypes occurred rarely in other patients' non-leukemic repertoires.

Buffy coats from healthy blood donors served as controls. This CDR3 contains 16 residues. V shed 5 bases, J shed 3 bases, and the junction held 10 bases outside the gene matches. Germline CDR1 reads SGHTA; CDR2 reads FQGNSA. This clone appeared a few times. What it binds is unknown. Sequenced by immunoSEQ multiplex PCR; TCRdb stores in-frame clones only, minus some. This table holds some 30,000 clones, 60% to 85% found once. The chain combines TRBV7-2 with TRBJ1-5, with 7 bases aligning to TRBD1. The source is a human donor in good health. Sequencing was carried out using CD4+ T cells from blood buffy coats. CDR3 sequence reads: CASSPATGSLNQPQHF. In nucleotides, the CDR3 is TGTGCCAGCAGCCCCGCGACAGGGTCCCTCAATCAGCCCCAGCATTTT.